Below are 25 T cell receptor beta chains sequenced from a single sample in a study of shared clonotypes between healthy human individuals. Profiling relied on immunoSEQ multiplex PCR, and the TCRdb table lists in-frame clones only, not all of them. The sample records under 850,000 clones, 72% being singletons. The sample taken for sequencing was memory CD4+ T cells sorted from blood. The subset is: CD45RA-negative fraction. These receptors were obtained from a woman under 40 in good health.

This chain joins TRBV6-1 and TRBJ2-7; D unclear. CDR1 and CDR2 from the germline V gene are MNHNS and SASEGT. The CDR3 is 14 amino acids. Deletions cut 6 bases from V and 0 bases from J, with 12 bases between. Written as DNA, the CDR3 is TGTGCCAGCAGAGGTACCTGGATCTCCTACGAGCAGTACTTC. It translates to CASRGTWISYEQYF.

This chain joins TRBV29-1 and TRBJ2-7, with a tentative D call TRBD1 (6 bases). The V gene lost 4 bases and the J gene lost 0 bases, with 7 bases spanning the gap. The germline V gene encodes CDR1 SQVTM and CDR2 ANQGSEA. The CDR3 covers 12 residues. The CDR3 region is CSVVGGSYEQYF. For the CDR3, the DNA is TGCAGCGTTGTAGGGGGCTCCTACGAGCAGTACTTC.

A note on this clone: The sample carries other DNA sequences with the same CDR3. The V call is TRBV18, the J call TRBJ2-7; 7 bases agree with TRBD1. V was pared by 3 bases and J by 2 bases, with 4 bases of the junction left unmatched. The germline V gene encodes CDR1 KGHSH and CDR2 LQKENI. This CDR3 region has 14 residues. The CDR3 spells CASSPRQGTYEQYF. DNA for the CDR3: TGTGCCAGCTCACCTCGACAGGGCACCTACGAGCAGTACTTC.

CDR3 residues: CASSDSDLTSNEQFF. The CDR3 nucleotides are TGTGCCAGCAGTGACTCGGACTTAACGAGCAATGAGCAGTTCTTC. The chain is built from TRBV6-4 and TRBJ2-1, with a possible D match to TRBD2 (5 bases). Germline CDR1 MRHNA, CDR2 SNTAGT. V was shortened by 0 bases and J by 6 bases, with 12 bases between the two germline ends. CDR3 length: 15 residues.

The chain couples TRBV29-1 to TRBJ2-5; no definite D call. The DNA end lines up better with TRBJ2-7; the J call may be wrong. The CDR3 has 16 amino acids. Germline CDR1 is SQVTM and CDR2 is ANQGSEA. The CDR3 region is CSVTSSPDLRYCEQYF. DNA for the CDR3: TGCAGCGTGACTTCATCTCCGGATCTTCGTTACTGCGAGCAGTACTTC.

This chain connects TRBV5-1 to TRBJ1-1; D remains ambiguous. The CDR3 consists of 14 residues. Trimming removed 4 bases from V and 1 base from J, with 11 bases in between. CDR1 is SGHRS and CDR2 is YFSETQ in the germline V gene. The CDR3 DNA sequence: TGCGCCAGCAGCCCGTCGCGGGGGAACACTGAAGCTTTCTTT. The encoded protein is CASSPSRGNTEAFF.

The CDR3 here is CASSLWFSTEAFF. Here the CDR3 DNA reads TGTGCCAGCAGTTTATGGTTTTCCACTGAAGCTTTCTTT. The J gene is TRBJ1-1, the V gene TRBV27; unclear D gene. CDR1 is MNHEY, CDR2 SMNVEV, per germline (reference sequence). V dropped 1 base and J dropped 4 bases, with 7 bases sitting between them. The CDR3 runs 13 residues.

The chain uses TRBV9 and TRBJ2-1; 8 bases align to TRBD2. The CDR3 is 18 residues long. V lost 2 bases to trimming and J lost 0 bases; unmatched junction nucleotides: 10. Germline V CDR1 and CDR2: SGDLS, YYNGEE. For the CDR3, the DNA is TGTGCCAGCAGCGTCGCTAGCGGGCCCCTGAGCTCCTACAATGAGCAGTTCTTC. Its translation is CASSVASGPLSSYNEQFF.

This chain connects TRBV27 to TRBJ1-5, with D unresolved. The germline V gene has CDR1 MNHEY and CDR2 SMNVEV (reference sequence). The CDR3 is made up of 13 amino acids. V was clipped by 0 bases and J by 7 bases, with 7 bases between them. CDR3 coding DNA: TGTGCCAGCAGTTTATCGTCGGAACAGCCCCAGCATTTT. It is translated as CASSLSSEQPQHF.

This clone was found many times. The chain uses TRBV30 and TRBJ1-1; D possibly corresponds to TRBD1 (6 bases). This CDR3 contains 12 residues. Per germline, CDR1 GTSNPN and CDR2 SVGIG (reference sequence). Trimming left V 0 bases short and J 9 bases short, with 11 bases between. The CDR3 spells CAWSVRGGQAFF. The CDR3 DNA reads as TGTGCCTGGAGTGTTAGGGGGGGGCAAGCTTTCTTT.

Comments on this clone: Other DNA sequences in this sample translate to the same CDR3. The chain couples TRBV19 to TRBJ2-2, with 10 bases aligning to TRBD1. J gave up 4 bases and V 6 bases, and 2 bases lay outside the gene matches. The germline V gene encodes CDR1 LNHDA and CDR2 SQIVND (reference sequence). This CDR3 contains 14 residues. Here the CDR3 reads CASSRDRGTGELFF. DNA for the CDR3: TGTGCCAGTAGCAGGGACAGGGGCACCGGGGAGCTGTTTTTT.

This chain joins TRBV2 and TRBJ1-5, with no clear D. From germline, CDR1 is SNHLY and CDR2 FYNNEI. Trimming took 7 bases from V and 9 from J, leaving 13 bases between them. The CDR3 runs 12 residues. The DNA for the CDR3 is TGTGCCAGCAAAAGTGGCGCCGGGCCCCAGCATTTT. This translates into CASKSGAGPQHF.

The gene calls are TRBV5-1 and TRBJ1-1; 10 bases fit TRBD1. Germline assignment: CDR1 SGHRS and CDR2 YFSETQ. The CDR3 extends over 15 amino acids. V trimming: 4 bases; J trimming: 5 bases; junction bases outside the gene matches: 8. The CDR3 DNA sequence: TGCGCCAGCAGCACAAGACAGGGGGCGTCAACTGAAGCTTTCTTT. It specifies CASSTRQGASTEAFF.

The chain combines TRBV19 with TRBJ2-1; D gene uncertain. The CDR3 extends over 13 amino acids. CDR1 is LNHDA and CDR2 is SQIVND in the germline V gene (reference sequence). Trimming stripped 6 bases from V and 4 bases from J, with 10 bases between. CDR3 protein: CASSTIGYNEQFF. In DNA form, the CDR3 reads TGTGCCAGTAGCACTATCGGGTACAATGAGCAGTTCTTC.

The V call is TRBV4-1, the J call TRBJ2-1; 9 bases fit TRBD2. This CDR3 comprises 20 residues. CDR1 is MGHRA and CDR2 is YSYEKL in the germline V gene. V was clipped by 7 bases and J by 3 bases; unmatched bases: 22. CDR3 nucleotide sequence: TGCGCCAGCACCTCAACACCGGGGGGAGCTAGCGGGACTCTCTACAATGAGCAGTTCTTC. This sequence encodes CASTSTPGGASGTLYNEQFF.

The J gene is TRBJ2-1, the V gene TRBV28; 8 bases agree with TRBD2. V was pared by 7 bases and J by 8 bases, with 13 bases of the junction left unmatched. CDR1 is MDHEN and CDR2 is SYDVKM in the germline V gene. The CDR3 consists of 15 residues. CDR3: CASTRSSGSRDEQFF. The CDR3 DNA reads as TGTGCCAGCACTCGATCAAGCGGGAGTCGCGATGAGCAGTTCTTC. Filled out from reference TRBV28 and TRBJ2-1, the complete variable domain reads DVKVTQSSRYLVKRTGEKVFLECVQDMDHENMFWYRQDPGLGLRLIYFSYDVKMKEKGDIPEGYSVSREKKERFSLILESASTNQTSMYLCASTRSSGSRDEQFFGPGTRLTVL.

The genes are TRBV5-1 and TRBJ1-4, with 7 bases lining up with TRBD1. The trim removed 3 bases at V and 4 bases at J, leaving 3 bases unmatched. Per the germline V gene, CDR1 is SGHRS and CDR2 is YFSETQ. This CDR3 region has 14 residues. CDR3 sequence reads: CASSSTGINEKLFF. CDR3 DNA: TGCGCCAGCAGCTCGACAGGGATTAATGAAAAACTGTTTTTT. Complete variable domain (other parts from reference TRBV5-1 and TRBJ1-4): KAGVTQTPRYLIKTRGQQVTLSCSPISGHRSVSWYQQTPGQGLQFLFEYFSETQRNKGNFPGRFSGRQFSNSRSEMNVSTLELGDSALYLCASSSTGINEKLFFGSGTQLSVL.

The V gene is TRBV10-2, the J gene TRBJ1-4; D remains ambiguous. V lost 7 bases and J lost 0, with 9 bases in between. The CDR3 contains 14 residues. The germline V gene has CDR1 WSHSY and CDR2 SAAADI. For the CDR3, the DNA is TGCGCCAGCAAGGACGGAACAACTAATGAAAAACTGTTTTTT. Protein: CASKDGTTNEKLFF.

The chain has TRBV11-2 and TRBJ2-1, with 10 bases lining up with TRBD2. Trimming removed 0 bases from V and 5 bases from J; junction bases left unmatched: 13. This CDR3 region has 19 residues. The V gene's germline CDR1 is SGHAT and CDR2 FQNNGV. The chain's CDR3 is CASSLDLLLAGNTNNEQFF. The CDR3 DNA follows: TGTGCCAGCAGCTTAGATTTACTACTAGCGGGAAACACAAACAATGAGCAGTTCTTC.

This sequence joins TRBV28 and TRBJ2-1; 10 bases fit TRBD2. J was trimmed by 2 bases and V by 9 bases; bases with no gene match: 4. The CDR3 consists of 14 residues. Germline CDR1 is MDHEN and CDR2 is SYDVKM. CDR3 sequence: CASRTSGPYNEQFF. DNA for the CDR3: TGTGCCAGTCGGACTAGCGGACCCTACAATGAGCAGTTCTTC.

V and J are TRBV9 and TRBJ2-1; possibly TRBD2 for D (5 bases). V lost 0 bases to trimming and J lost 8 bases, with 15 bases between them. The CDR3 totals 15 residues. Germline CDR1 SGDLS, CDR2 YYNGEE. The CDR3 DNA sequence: TGTGCCAGCAGCGTAGGGTTAGAGGGCGGCGATGAGCAGTTCTTC. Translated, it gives CASSVGLEGGDEQFF.

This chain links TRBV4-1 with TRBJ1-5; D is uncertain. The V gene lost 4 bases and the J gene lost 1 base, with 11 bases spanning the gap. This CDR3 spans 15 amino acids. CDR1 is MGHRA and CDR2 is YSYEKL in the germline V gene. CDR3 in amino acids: CASSPQGWSNQPQHF. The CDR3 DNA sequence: TGCGCCAGCAGCCCACAAGGGTGGAGCAATCAGCCCCAGCATTTT.

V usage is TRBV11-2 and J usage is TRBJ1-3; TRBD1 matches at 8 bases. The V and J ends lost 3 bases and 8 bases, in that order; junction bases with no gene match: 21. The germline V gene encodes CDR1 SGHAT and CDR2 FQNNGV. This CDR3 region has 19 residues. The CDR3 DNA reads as TGTGCCAGCAGCTTCGGACAGGGTTTGGGAGTTTCAGGAGGTGACACCATATATTTT. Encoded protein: CASSFGQGLGVSGGDTIYF.

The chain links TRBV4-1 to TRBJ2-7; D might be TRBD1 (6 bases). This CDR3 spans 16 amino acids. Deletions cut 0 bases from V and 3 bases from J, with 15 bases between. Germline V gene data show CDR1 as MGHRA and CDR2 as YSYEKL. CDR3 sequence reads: CASSQEGARGFYEQYF. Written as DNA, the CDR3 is TGCGCCAGCAGCCAAGAGGGGGCTCGGGGATTCTACGAGCAGTACTTC.

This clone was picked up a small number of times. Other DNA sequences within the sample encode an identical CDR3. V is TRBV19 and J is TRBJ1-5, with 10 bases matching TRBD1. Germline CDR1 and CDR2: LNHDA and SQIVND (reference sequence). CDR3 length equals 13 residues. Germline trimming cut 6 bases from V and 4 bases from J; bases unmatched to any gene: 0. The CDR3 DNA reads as TGTGCCAGTAGGGACAGGGGGAATCAGCCCCAGCATTTT. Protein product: CASRDRGNQPQHF.